A single sample is the source of the 14 T cell receptor beta chains below, sequenced in a study of T-cell reconstitution after alpha-beta-depleted transplantation in children. Unique molecular identifiers were used to barcode this TCRbeta library. TCRdb reprocessed the PCR reads with MiXCR, giving one entry per CDR3 protein. The sample carries about 150,000 distinct CDR3 sequences, roughly 11% recorded once. The sequencing here drew on PBMCs, taken before TCRalphabeta/CD19-depleted stem cell transplant. These receptors all stem from a boy aged 2 to 10 with acute myeloid leukemia, due to receive a stem cell transplant.

The table lists this clonotype with many counts. The chain's CDR3 is CSVHHPHPGDTQYF. The CDR3, as DNA: TGCAGCGTTCACCACCCCCACCCGGGGGATACGCAGTATTTT. The V gene is TRBV29-1, the J gene TRBJ2-3; a possible D gene is TRBD2 (5 bases). The CDR3 consists of 14 residues. V dropped 5 bases and J dropped 6 bases, with 18 bases sitting between them. CDR1 is SQVTM, CDR2 ANQGSEA, per germline.

This clonotype showed up many times. V is TRBV20-1 and J is TRBJ1-1; TRBD1 is a possible D gene (6 bases). Germline V gene data show CDR1 as DFQATT and CDR2 as SNEGSKA (reference sequence). Trimming pared 6 bases from V and 1 base from J, leaving 18 bases between. The CDR3 totals 15 residues. CDR3 sequence (DNA): TGCAGTGCCCCAAATCACAGGGAGGCGAACACTGAAGCTTTCTTT. Translated: CSAPNHREANTEAFF.

Ten or more counts support this clonotype. The chain carries TRBV27 and TRBJ2-1, with D tentatively TRBD1 (5 bases). Germline V lookup: CDR1 MNHEY, CDR2 SMNVEV (reference sequence). V lost 5 bases, J lost 12 bases, and 17 bases lay in between. This CDR3 comprises 13 residues. CDR3 DNA sequence: TGTGCCAGCAGTACCCTAAGACAGAAAGGGCAGTTCTTC. Translating gives CASSTLRQKGQFF.

This clonotype was counted at least ten times. This chain uses TRBV29-1 with TRBJ1-3; D is uncertain. The CDR3 covers 14 residues. CDR1 is SQVTM and CDR2 is ANQGSEA in the germline V gene. V dropped 6 bases and J dropped 0 bases, with 12 bases sitting between them. CDR3 in amino acids: CSVTTAYSGNTIYF. The DNA of the CDR3 is TGCAGCGTGACTACAGCCTACTCTGGAAACACCATATATTTT.

This clonotype was counted ten times or more. The CDR3 here is CASSRTETTEAFF. Here the CDR3 DNA reads TGCGCCAGCAGCCGGACAGAGACCACTGAAGCTTTCTTT. The rearrangement joins TRBV5-1 to TRBJ1-1; perhaps TRBD1 as D (6 bases). The CDR3 runs to 13 residues. CDR1 SGHRS and CDR2 YFSETQ come from the germline V gene. V lost 4 bases, J lost 4 bases, and 11 bases lay in between.

V and J are TRBV2 and TRBJ1-2; tentative D call: TRBD1 (6 bases). Germline values: CDR1 SNHLY, CDR2 FYNNEI. This CDR3 is built from 13 residues. V was clipped by 10 bases and J by 5 bases, with 17 bases between them. CDR3: CAKGVSAFYGYTF. CDR3 in DNA: TGTGCCAAGGGGGTCAGCGCATTTTATGGCTACACCTTC.

At least ten counts were recorded for this clonotype. The chain combines TRBV12-3 or TRBV12-4 with TRBJ2-1; no reliable D call. CDR3 length: 13 residues. V was shortened by 7 bases and J by 0 bases, with 7 bases between the two germline ends. This CDR3 is CASTPNSYNEQFF. CDR3 nucleotide sequence: TGTGCCAGCACCCCAAACTCCTACAATGAGCAGTTCTTC.

This clonotype was recorded at least ten times. The chain uses TRBV2 and TRBJ2-7, with D uncertain. Germline V gene data show CDR1 as SNHLY and CDR2 as FYNNEI. The CDR3 extends over 12 amino acids. V lost 7 bases and J 2 bases, leaving 9 bases between the germline ends. In DNA, the CDR3 is TGTGCCAGCACCCGGCAAACCTACGAGCAGTACTTC. It specifies CASTRQTYEQYF. The variable domain in full, with the rest retrieved from reference TRBV2 and TRBJ2-7, is EPEVTQTPSHQVTQMGQEVILRCVPISNHLYFYWYRQILGQKVEFLVSFYNNEISEKSEIFDDQFSVERPDGSNFTLKIRSTKLEDSAMYFCASTRQTYEQYFGPGTRLTVT.

This clonotype was counted only a few times. This sequence joins TRBV30 and TRBJ1-1; D is ambiguous. CDR1 GTSNPN and CDR2 SVGIG come from the germline V gene (reference sequence). The CDR3 spans 14 residues. Trimming removed 4 bases at V and 3 bases at J, with 15 bases between. For the CDR3, the DNA is TGTGCCTGGACCGGGAACCTGTGGGACACTGAAGCTTTCTTT. It translates to CAWTGNLWDTEAFF.

The table lists this clonotype with many counts. The chain couples TRBV6-5 to TRBJ1-1; TRBD1 aligns across 10 bases. Germline CDR1 is MNHEY and CDR2 is SVGAGI. CDR3 length: 16 amino acids. V was pared by 6 bases and J by 2 bases, with 9 bases of the junction left unmatched. This CDR3 is CASSPKWDRGNTEAFF. DNA of the CDR3: TGTGCCAGCAGCCCCAAATGGGACAGGGGAAACACTGAAGCTTTCTTT.

In this sample, this clonotype turned up many times. The V gene is TRBV12-3 or TRBV12-4, the J gene TRBJ1-1; possibly TRBD1 for D (6 bases). The CDR3 is 13 residues long. The germline V and J ends were trimmed by 3 bases and 3 bases, with 8 bases remaining between them. The CDR3 sequence: CASSFYRDTEAFF. CDR3 sequence (DNA): TGTGCCAGCAGTTTTTACAGGGACACTGAAGCTTTCTTT.

At least ten counts were recorded for this clonotype. This rearrangement joins TRBV28 to TRBJ1-1; D is possibly TRBD1 (5 bases). The CDR3 is 13 amino acids. V shed 2 bases and J shed 4 bases, with 8 bases lying between them. Looked up from germline, CDR1 is MDHEN and CDR2 is SYDVKM. CDR3 DNA sequence: TGTGCCAGCAGTTTACACGGGGGCACTGAAGCTTTCTTT. It encodes CASSLHGGTEAFF.

This clonotype appeared many times. This sequence joins TRBV7-9 and TRBJ2-1; 12 nucleotides line up with TRBD2. Looked up from germline, CDR1 is SEHNR and CDR2 is FQNEAQ (reference sequence). The CDR3 consists of 15 residues. J was trimmed by 6 bases and V by 6 bases; bases with no gene match: 6. DNA for the CDR3: TGTGCCAGCAGTACGACTAGCGGGAGTTCCAATGAGCAGTTCTTC. Residues: CASSTTSGSSNEQFF. Using reference TRBV7-9 and TRBJ2-1 for the parts outside the CDR3, the full variable domain is DTGVSQNPRHKITKRGQNVTFRCDPISEHNRLYWYRQTLGQGPEFLTYFQNEAQLEKSRLLSDRFSAERPKGSFSTLEIQRTEQGDSAMYLCASSTTSGSSNEQFFGPGTRLTVL.

Ten or more counts support this clonotype. The chain recombines TRBV27 with TRBJ1-1; 8 bases match TRBD1. The ends lost 6 bases at V and 7 bases at J; junction bases unmatched: 4. Germline CDR1 and CDR2: MNHEY and SMNVEV (reference sequence). The CDR3 extends over 12 amino acids. The CDR3 protein is CASRGGQGEAFF. The CDR3 nucleotides read TGTGCCAGCAGGGGTGGACAGGGTGAAGCTTTCTTT.